These T cell receptor beta chains were read from a single sample in a study of T-cell reconstitution after alpha-beta-depleted transplantation in children. MiXCR, applied by TCRdb to the PCR reads, yields one record per CDR3 protein. The table lists about half a million distinct CDR3 sequences, about 12% of them singletons. Material: PBMCs from the stem cell graft donor, obtained from the stem cell graft. The receptors derive from a human donor who donated a stem cell graft to a child with combined immunodeficiency. Each CDR3 is given with its conserved first and last residue. A D gene is named only where the DNA matches it firmly. The listing skips clone size in some rows; elsewhere it reads once, few, many or a size class.

V gene	J gene	clone size	D gene	CDR3 protein	CDR3 DNA
TRBV5-1	TRBJ1-4	.	.	CASSLWGLDEKLFF	TGCGCCAGCAGCCTGTGGGGGCTGGATGAAAAACTGTTTTTT
TRBV7-2	TRBJ2-3	few	TRBD2	CASSLPRDSGEADTQYF	TGTGCCAGCAGCTTACCCCGGGATAGCGGGGAAGCAGATACGCAGTATTTT
TRBV4-3	TRBJ2-7	many	TRBD1	CASSQDVSPTGDEQYF	TGCGCCAGCAGCCAAGATGTCAGCCCGACAGGGGACGAGCAGTACTTC
TRBV15	TRBJ2-3	once	TRBD2	CATSALAGFTDTQYF	TGTGCCACCAGCGCACTAGCGGGGTTCACAGATACGCAGTATTTT
TRBV7-9	TRBJ2-7	.	TRBD1	CASSLPDRGPYEQYF	TGTGCCAGCAGCCTCCCGGACAGGGGCCCCTACGAGCAGTACTTC
TRBV2	TRBJ2-1	once	TRBD2	CASSDASGRDNEQFF	TGTGCCAGCAGTGATGCTAGCGGGAGGGACAATGAGCAGTTCTTC
TRBV10-3	TRBJ2-3	few	.	CAISEAPPDTQYF	TGTGCCATCAGTGAGGCACCACCAGATACGCAGTATTTT
TRBV11-1	TRBJ1-3	few	.	CASSLARPRDGLFGNTIYF	TGTGCCAGCAGCTTAGCACGCCCCCGGGACGGCCTCTTTGGAAACACCATATATTTT
TRBV12-3/TRBV12-4	TRBJ1-1	many	.	CASTSTETVAEAFF	TGTGCCAGCACCTCGACGGAGACAGTCGCTGAAGCTTTCTTT
TRBV7-2	TRBJ1-6	.	TRBD1	CASSARQGRSSPLHF	TGTGCCAGCAGCGCCCGACAGGGGAGGAGCTCACCCCTCCACTTT
TRBV6-1	TRBJ2-7	many	TRBD2	CASSARLAGVNEQYF	TGTGCCAGCAGTGCGAGGCTAGCGGGAGTGAACGAGCAGTACTTC
TRBV6-2/TRBV6-3	TRBJ2-1	.	TRBD2	CASSQAGLAPGEQFF	TGTGCCAGCAGCCAAGCGGGACTAGCCCCTGGTGAGCAGTTCTTC
TRBV7-9	TRBJ2-6	many	.	CASSSTSGANVLTF	TGTGCCAGCAGCTCTACCTCTGGGGCCAACGTCCTGACTTTC
TRBV5-1	TRBJ2-1	many	.	CASSPQPGNHEQFF	TGCGCCAGCAGCCCTCAACCCGGGAACCATGAGCAGTTCTTC
TRBV29-1	TRBJ2-2	.	TRBD1	CSVEEGGTGGTGELFF	TGCAGCGTTGAAGAAGGCGGGACAGGGGGAACCGGGGAGCTGTTTTTT
TRBV12-3/TRBV12-4	TRBJ1-1	many	.	CASSLQAAWIGAFF	TGTGCCAGCAGTTTACAGGCTGCCTGGATCGGAGCTTTCTTT
TRBV5-5	TRBJ2-2	few	.	CASSWTANTGELFF	TGTGCCAGCTCTTGGACCGCGAACACCGGGGAGCTGTTTTTT
TRBV3-1	TRBJ2-1	many	TRBD1	CASSFGTGDGNEQFF	TGTGCCAGCAGCTTCGGGACAGGGGACGGCAATGAGCAGTTCTTC
TRBV30	TRBJ2-2	.	.	CAWRGWRENTGELFF	TGTGCCTGGAGAGGTTGGCGGGAGAACACCGGGGAGCTGTTTTTT
TRBV27	TRBJ2-3	.	.	CASTGAGADTQYF	TGTGCCAGCACAGGGGCAGGGGCAGATACGCAGTATTTT
TRBV6-2/TRBV6-3	TRBJ2-2	.	TRBD1	CASSYSMSGQGNTGELFF	TGTGCCAGCAGTTACTCGATGTCCGGACAGGGGAACACCGGGGAGCTGTTTTTT
TRBV18	TRBJ2-1	.	.	CAARQGTDLANEQFF	TGTGCCGCCCGCCAAGGGACTGACCTTGCAAATGAGCAGTTCTTC
TRBV29-1	TRBJ2-1	many	.	CSGARAYNEQFF	TGCAGCGGGGCCAGGGCCTACAATGAGCAGTTCTTC
TRBV15	TRBJ1-1	few	.	CATSLGRNTEAFF	TGTGCCACCAGCTTGGGACGGAACACTGAAGCTTTCTTT
TRBV30	TRBJ2-1	.	.	CAWRPPLPPYNEQFF	TGTGCCTGGAGGCCCCCGCTACCGCCCTACAATGAGCAGTTCTTC
TRBV5-6	TRBJ2-5	many	TRBD1	CASSLEDRGWETQYF	TGTGCCAGCAGCTTGGAGGACAGGGGATGGGAGACCCAGTACTTC
TRBV6-1	TRBJ1-6	.	.	CASSEDLNSPLHF	TGTGCCAGCAGTGAAGACTTAAATTCACCCCTCCACTTT
TRBV20-1	TRBJ2-7	many	.	CSARGNRDYEQYF	TGCAGTGCTAGAGGAAACAGGGACTACGAGCAGTACTTC
TRBV30	TRBJ2-1	.	.	CASLRDDEKYNEQFF	TGTGCCTCCCTTCGGGACGACGAGAAATACAATGAGCAGTTCTTC